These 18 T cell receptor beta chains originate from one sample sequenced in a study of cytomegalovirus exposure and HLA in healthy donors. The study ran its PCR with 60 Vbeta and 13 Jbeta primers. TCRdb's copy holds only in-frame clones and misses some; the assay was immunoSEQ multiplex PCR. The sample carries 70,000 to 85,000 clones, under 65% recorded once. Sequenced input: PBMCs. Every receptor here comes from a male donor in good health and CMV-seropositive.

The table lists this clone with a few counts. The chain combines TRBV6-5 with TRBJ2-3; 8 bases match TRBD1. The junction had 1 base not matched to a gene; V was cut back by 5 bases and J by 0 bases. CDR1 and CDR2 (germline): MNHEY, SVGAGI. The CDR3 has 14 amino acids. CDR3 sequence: CASSDRGSTDTQYF. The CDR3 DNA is TGTGCCAGCAGTGACAGGGGAAGCACAGATACGCAGTATTTT.

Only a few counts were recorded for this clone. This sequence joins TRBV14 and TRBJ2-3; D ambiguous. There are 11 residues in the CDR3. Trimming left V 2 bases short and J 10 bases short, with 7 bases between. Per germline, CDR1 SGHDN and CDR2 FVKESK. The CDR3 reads CASSQTVPQYF. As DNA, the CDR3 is TGTGCCAGCAGCCAAACAGTCCCGCAGTATTTT.

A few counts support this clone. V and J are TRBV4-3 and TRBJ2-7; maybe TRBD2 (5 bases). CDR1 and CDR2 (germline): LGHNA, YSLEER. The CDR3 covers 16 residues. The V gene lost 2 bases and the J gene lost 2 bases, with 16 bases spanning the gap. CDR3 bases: TGCGCCAGCAGCCAAAACGCTAGCCCGAATACCTACGAGCAGTACTTC. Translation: CASSQNASPNTYEQYF.

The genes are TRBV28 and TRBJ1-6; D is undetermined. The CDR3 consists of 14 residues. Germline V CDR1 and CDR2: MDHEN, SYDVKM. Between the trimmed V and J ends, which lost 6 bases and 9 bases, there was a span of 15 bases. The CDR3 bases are TGTGCCAGCAGGCGGACTTCAGTCGGTTCACCCCTCCACTTT. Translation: CASRRTSVGSPLHF.

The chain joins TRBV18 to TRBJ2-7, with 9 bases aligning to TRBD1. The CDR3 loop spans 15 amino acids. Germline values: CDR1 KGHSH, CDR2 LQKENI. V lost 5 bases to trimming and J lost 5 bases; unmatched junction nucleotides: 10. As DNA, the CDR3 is TGTGCCAGCTCATTTGGGACAGGGAGGTCGAACGAGCAGTACTTC. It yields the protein CASSFGTGRSNEQYF. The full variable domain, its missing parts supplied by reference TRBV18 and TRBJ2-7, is NAGVMQNPRHLVRRRGQEARLRCSPMKGHSHVYWYRQLPEEGLKFMVYLQKENIIDESGMPKERFSAEFPKEGPSILRIQQVVRGDSAAYFCASSFGTGRSNEQYFGPGTRLTVT.

CDR3 in DNA: TGTGCCACCAGCTCGACTAGCGGGAGCTCCTACGAGCAGTACTTC. This translates into CATSSTSGSSYEQYF. This chain links TRBV15 with TRBJ2-7; 12 bases line up with TRBD2. With V trimmed by 5 bases and J by 0 bases, 2 bases remained unmatched. This CDR3 has 15 amino acids. Looked up from germline, CDR1 is LNHNV and CDR2 is YYDKDF (reference sequence). The full variable domain, with the rest looked up from reference TRBV15 and TRBJ2-7, is DAMVIQNPRYQVTQFGKPVTLSCSQTLNHNVMYWYQQKSSQAPKLLFHYYDKDFNNEADTPDNFQSRRPNTSFCFLDIRSPGLGDTAMYLCATSSTSGSSYEQYFGPGTRLTVT.

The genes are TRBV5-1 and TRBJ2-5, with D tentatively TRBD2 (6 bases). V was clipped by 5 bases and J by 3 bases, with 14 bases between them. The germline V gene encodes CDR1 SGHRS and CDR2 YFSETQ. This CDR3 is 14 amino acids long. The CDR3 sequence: CASREGAGKETQYF. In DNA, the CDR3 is TGCGCCAGCAGGGAGGGCGCGGGGAAAGAGACCCAGTACTTC.

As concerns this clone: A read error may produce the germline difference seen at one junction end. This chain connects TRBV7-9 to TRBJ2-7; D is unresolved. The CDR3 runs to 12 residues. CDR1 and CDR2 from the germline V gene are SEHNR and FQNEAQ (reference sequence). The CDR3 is CSSSLFSDEQYF. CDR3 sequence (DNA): TGTTCCAGCAGCTTATTTTCGGACGAGCAGTACTTC.

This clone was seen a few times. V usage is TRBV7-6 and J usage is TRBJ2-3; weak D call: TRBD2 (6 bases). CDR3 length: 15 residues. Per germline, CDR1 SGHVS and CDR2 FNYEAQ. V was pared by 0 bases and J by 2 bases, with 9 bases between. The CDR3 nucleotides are TGTGCCAGCAGCTTAGCGCGCGGGAACACAGATACGCAGTATTTT. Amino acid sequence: CASSLARGNTDTQYF.

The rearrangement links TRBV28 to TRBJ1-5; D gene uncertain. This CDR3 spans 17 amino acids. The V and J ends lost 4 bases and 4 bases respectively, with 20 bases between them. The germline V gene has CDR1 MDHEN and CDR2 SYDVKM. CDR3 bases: TGTGCCAGCAGTTCCCCCCAAGCAGGACTAAAGAATCAGCCCCAGCATTTT. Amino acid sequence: CASSSPQAGLKNQPQHF.

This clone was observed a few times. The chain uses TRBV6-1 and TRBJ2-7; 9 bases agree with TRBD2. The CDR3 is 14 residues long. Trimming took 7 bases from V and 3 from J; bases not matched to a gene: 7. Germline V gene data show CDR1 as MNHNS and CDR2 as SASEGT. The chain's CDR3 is CASTVAGARYEQYF. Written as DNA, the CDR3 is TGTGCCAGCACCGTAGCGGGGGCCCGCTACGAGCAGTACTTC.

The CDR3 DNA reads TGTGCCACCAGCAGTGAGTTTACTAGCAAGTACGAGCAGTACTTC. This gives the protein CATSSEFTSKYEQYF. The J gene is TRBJ2-7, the V gene TRBV15, with D possibly being TRBD2 (6 bases). Germline loops: CDR1 LNHNV, CDR2 YYDKDF (reference sequence). The ends were cut back, 3 bases at V and 4 bases at J, with 16 bases in the middle. The CDR3 contains 15 residues.

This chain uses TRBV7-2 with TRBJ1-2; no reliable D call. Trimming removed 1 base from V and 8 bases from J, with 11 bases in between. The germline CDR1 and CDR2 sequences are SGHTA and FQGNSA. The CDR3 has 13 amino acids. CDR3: CASSLGAGLGYTF. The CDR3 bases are TGTGCCAGCAGCTTAGGGGCGGGTTTAGGCTACACCTTC.

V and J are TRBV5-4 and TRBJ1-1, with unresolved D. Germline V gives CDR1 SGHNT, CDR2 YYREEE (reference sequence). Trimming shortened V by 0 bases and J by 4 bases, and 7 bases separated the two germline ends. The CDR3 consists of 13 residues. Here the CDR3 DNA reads TGTGCCAGCAGCTTGGATACGGGCACTGAAGCTTTCTTT. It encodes CASSLDTGTEAFF.

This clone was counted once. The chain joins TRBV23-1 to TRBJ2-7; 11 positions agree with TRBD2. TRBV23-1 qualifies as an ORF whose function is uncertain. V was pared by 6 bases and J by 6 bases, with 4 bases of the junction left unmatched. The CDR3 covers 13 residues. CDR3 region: CASSLGTSGEQYF. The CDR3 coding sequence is TGCGCCAGCAGCCTCGGGACTAGCGGCGAGCAGTACTTC.

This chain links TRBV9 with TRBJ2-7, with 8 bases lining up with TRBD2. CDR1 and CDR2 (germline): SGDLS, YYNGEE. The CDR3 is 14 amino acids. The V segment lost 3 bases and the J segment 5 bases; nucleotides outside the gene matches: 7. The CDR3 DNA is TGTGCCAGCAGCGGGGGGCGGGGGGTCCACGAGCAGTACTTC. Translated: CASSGGRGVHEQYF.

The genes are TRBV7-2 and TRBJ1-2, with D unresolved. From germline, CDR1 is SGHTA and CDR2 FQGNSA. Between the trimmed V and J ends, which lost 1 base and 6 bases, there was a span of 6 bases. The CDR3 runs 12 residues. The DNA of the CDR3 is TGTGCCAGCAGCTTAGACGGGGATGGCTACACCTTC. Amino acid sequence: CASSLDGDGYTF.

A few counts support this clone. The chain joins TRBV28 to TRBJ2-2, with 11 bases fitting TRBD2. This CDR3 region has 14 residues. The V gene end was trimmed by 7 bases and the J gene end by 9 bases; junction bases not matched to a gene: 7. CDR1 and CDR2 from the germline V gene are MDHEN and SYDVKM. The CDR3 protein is CASNGLAGFRELFF. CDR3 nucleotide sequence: TGTGCCAGCAACGGACTAGCGGGTTTCCGGGAGCTGTTTTTT.